The rows below give T cell receptor beta chains drawn from one sample of a study of patients and donors after allogeneic stem cell transplantation. TCRdb used MiXCR to reprocess the RT-PCR reads, holding one entry per CDR3 protein. This sample has tens of thousands of distinct CDR3 sequences, with 4.5% to 5% found just once. Sequenced: blood, either unsorted or a sorted T cell fraction (not recorded which). These TCRs come from a human donor who was either an allogeneic HSCT recipient or a stem cell or donor lymphocyte infusion donor (not recorded which). It is not recorded whose cells these are; they may come from a transplant donor. Each CDR3 is given with its conserved first and last residue. D genes are given only for firm matches. A row's size may be missing; if present it is once, few, many or a size class.

j_call | clone_size | d_call | v_call | cdr3_aa | cdr3_nt
TRBJ2-5 | NA | TRBD1 | TRBV6-2/TRBV6-3 | CASHRGLGETQYF | TGTGCCAGCCACAGGGGGCTTGGAGAGACCCAGTACTTC
TRBJ2-7 | many | TRBD1 | TRBV12-3/TRBV12-4 | CASTTGETYEQYF | TGTGCCAGCACCACAGGGGAGACCTACGAGCAGTACTTC
TRBJ2-7 | many | NA | TRBV15 | CATSRQRSSEQYF | TGTGCCACCAGCAGACAACGGAGCTCAGAGCAGTACTTC
TRBJ2-5 | many | NA | TRBV27 | CASRDGPRETQYF | TGTGCCAGCAGAGACGGCCCCAGGGAGACCCAGTACTTC
TRBJ1-1 | NA | TRBD1 | TRBV6-1 | CASSEEVGGRGETEAFF | TGTGCCAGCAGTGAAGAGGTAGGGGGCAGAGGGGAAACTGAAGCTTTCTTT
TRBJ2-4 | many | TRBD2 | TRBV6-1 | CASSEYPSGLAKNIQYF | TGTGCCAGCAGTGAATACCCTAGCGGTCTAGCCAAAAACATTCAGTACTTC
TRBJ1-1 | many | TRBD1 | TRBV2 | CASSFRGITEAFF | TGTGCCAGCAGTTTCAGGGGGATCACTGAAGCTTTCTTT
TRBJ2-3 | many | NA | TRBV28 | CASIGNTDTQYF | TGTGCCAGCATCGGGAACACAGATACGCAGTATTTT
TRBJ2-1 | many | TRBD2 | TRBV5-5 | CASSFGASGRFGEQFF | TGTGCCAGCAGCTTTGGCGCTAGCGGGAGGTTTGGTGAGCAGTTCTTC
TRBJ1-2 | many | NA | TRBV19 | CASSKRTGLDGYTF | TGTGCCAGTAGTAAGCGCACAGGGTTAGATGGCTACACCTTC
TRBJ2-7 | many | NA | TRBV12-3/TRBV12-4 | CASSLGGPLEQYF | TGTGCCAGCAGTCTGGGGGGCCCCTTAGAGCAGTACTTC
TRBJ1-6 | many | NA | TRBV25-1 | CASRGGELYNSPLHF | TGTGCCAGCAGGGGAGGGGAACTCTATAATTCACCCCTCCACTTT
TRBJ1-2 | few | TRBD1 | TRBV14 | CASSQNTGGLDGYTF | TGTGCCAGCAGCCAAAACACAGGGGGCTTGGATGGCTACACCTTC
TRBJ2-7 | many | TRBD2 | TRBV20-1 | CSATSAGGSSWEQYF | TGCAGTGCTACCTCCGCGGGAGGTTCCTCGTGGGAGCAGTACTTC
TRBJ1-5 | NA | TRBD1 | TRBV10-3 | CAISEDRGDQPQQF | TGTGCCATCAGTGAGGACAGGGGGGATCAGCCCCAGCAATTT
TRBJ2-1 | many | NA | TRBV9 | CASTRDDSNEQFF | TGTGCCAGCACCCGGGACGATTCCAATGAGCAGTTCTTC
TRBJ1-5 | NA | NA | TRBV6-5 | CASSYDSGNQPQHF | TGTGCCAGCAGTTACGACAGTGGCAATCAGCCCCAGCATTTT
TRBJ1-1 | many | NA | TRBV12-3/TRBV12-4 | CASTRQRRTEAFF | TGTGCCAGCACCAGGCAAAGGCGCACTGAAGCTTTCTTT
TRBJ1-5 | many | NA | TRBV4-1 | CASSQDGNQPQHF | TGCGCCAGCAGCCAAGATGGGAATCAGCCCCAGCATTTT
TRBJ2-2 | many | TRBD1 | TRBV5-6 | CASSVGQGANTGELFF | TGTGCCAGCAGCGTCGGACAGGGAGCGAACACCGGGGAGCTGTTTTTT
TRBJ1-6 | few | NA | TRBV5-4 | CASSLKGANSPLHF | TGTGCCAGCAGCTTGAAGGGTGCTAATTCACCCCTCCACTTT
TRBJ2-6 | many | TRBD1 | TRBV11-2 | CASSKYGQDASSGANVLTF | TGTGCCAGCAGCAAATACGGACAGGACGCTTCCTCTGGGGCCAACGTCCTGACTTTC
TRBJ2-2 | many | NA | TRBV9 | CASSPLGTGELFF | TGTGCCAGCAGCCCACTGGGGACCGGGGAGCTGTTTTTT
TRBJ2-1 | NA | NA | TRBV2 | CASSTGSDEQFF | TGTGCCAGCAGCACAGGGAGCGATGAGCAGTTCTTC
TRBJ2-7 | NA | TRBD2 | TRBV4-2 | CASSRTSGGARGEQYF | TGTGCCAGCAGCCGGACTAGCGGGGGGGCCAGAGGCGAGCAGTACTTC
TRBJ1-1 | NA | NA | TRBV5-5 | CASSLARLAPGTEAFF | TGTGCCAGCAGCTTGGCTAGGCTCGCGCCGGGCACTGAAGCTTTCTTT
TRBJ1-1 | many | NA | TRBV5-1 | CASSRGSNTEAFF | TGCGCCAGCAGCCGGGGATCGAACACTGAAGCTTTCTTT